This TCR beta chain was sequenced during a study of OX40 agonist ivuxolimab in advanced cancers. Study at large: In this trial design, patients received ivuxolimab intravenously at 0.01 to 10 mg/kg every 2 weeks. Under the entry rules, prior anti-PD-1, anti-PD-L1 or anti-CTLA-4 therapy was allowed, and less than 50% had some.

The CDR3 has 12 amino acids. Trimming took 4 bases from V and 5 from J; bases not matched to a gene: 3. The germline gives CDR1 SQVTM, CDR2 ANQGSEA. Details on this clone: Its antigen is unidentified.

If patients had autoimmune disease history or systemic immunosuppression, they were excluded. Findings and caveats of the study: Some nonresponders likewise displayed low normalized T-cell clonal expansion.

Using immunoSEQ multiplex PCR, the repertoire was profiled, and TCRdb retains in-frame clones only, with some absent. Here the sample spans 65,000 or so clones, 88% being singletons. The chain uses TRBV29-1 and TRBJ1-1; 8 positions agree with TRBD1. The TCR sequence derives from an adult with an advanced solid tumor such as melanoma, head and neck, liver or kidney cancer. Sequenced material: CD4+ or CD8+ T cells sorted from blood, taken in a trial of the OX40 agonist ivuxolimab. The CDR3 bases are TGCAGCGTTGGGACAGGGCTAACTGAAGCTTTCTTT. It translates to CSVGTGLTEAFF. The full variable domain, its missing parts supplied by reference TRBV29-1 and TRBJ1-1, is SAVISQKPSRDICQRGTSLTIQCQVDSQVTMMFWYRQQPGQSLTLIATANQGSEATYESGFVIDKFPISRPNLTFSTLTVSNMSPEDSSIYLCSVGTGLTEAFFGQGTRLTVV.